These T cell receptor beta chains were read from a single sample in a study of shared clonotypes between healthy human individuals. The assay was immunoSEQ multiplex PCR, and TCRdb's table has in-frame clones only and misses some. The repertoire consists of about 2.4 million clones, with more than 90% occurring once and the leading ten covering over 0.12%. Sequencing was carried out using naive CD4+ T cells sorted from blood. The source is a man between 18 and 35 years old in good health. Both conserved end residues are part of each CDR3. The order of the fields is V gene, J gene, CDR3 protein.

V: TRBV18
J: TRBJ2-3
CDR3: CASSPPTGGPTDTQYF

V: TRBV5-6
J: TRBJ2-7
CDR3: CASSGQLLTYEQYF

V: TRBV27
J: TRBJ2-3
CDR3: CASSPPVTSTDTQYF

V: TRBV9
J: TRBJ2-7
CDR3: CASSVGGQPYTEQYF

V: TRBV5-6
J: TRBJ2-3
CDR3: CASSPRGRGTTDTQYF

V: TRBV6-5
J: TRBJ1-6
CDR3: CARMTDSFNSPLHF

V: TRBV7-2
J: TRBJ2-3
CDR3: CASSPAPGTDTQYF

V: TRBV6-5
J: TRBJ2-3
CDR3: CASRRTGGTDTQYF

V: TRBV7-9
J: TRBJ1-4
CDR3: CASSLGSGTLNEKLFF

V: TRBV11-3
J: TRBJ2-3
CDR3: CASSKNQMDTQYF

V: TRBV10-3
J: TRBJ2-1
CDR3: CAISRTSLILHEQFF

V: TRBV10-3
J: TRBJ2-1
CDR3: CAISESRLGVHSNEQFF

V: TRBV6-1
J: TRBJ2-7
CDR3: CASSELYEQYF

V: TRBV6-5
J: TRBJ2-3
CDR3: CASSSRRGSTTDTQYF

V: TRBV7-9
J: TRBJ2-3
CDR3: CASSFGADTQYF

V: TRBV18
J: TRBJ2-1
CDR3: CASSPPVGGTYNEQFF

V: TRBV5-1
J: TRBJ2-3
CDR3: CASSLGGTSSTDTQYF

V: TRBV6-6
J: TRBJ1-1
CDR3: CASSKLGNTEAFF

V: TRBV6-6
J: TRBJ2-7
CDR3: CASSYSGQGQYEQYF

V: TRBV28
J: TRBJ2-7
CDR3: CASSNSGRAGYEQYF